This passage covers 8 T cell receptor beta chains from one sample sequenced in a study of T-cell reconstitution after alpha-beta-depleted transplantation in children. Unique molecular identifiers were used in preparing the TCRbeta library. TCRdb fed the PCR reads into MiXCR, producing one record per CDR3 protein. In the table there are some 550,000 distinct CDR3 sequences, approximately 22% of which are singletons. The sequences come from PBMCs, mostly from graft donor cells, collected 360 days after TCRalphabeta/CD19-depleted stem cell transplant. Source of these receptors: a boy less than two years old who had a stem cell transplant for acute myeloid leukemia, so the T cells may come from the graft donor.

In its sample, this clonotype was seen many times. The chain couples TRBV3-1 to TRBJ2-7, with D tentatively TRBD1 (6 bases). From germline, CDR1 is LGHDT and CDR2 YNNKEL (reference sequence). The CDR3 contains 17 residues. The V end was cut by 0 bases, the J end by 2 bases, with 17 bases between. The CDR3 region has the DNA TGTGCCAGCAGCCAAGAGCCCCCAGGGGACCCTCCCTACGAGCAGTACTTC. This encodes CASSQEPPGDPPYEQYF.

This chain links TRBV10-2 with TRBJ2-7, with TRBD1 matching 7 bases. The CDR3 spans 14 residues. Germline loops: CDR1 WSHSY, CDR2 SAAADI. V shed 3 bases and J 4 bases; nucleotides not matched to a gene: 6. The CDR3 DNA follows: TGCGCCAGCAGTGAAAACAGGGGTCTTTACGAGCAGTACGTC. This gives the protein CASSENRGLYEQYV.

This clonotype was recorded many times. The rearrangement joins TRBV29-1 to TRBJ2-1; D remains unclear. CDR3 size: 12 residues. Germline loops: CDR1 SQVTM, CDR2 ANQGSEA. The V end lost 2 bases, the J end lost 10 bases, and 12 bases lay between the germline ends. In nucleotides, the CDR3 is TGCAGCGTTGAATCACAACCCGGGGAGCAGTTCTTC. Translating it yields CSVESQPGEQFF.

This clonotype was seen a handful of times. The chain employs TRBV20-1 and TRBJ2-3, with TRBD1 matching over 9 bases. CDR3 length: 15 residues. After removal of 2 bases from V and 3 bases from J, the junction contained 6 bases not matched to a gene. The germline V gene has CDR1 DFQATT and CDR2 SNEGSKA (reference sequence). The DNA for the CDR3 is TGCAGTGCTAGAATTGGGACAGGGACGACAGATACGCAGTATTTT. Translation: CSARIGTGTTDTQYF.

The CDR3 DNA sequence: TGTGCCAGCAGTTTCCGGACAGGGGGCGCGGGTTCACCCCTCCACTTT. Translating gives CASSFRTGGAGSPLHF. V gene TRBV6-5 combines with J gene TRBJ1-6; 11 bases match TRBD1. The CDR3 length is 16 residues. V was pared by 4 bases and J by 9 bases, with 8 bases of the junction left unmatched. CDR1 and CDR2 (germline): MNHEY, SVGAGI.

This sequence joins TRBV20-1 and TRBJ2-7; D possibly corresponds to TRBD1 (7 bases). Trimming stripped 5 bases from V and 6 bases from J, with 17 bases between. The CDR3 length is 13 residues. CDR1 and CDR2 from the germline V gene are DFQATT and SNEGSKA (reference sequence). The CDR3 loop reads CSAQTGRYGEQYV. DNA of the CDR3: TGCAGTGCTCAGACAGGGAGGTATGGCGAGCAGTACGTC.

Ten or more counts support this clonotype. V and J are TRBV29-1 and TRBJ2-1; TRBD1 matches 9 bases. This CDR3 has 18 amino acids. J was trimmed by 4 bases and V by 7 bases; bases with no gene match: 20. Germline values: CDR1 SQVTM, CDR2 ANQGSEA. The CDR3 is CSALLPGTGLNQYNEQFF. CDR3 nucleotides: TGCAGCGCGCTCCTACCCGGGACAGGGCTTAATCAATACAATGAGCAGTTCTTC.

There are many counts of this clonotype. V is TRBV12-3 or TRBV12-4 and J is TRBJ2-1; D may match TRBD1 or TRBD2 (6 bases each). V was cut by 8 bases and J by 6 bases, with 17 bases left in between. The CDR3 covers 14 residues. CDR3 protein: CASWETGASNEQFF. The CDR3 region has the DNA TGTGCCAGCTGGGAGACGGGGGCATCCAATGAGCAGTTCTTC.